The clone carrying this T cell receptor beta chain appeared many times. The antigen remains undetermined. Germline CDR1 is SGHRS and CDR2 is YFSETQ. This CDR3 is built from 13 residues. Trimming at V came to 6 bases and at J to 5 bases, leaving 5 bases not matched to a gene. As for time point: newly diagnosed GD, antithyroid drugs for less than 3 months. TCR sequences were obtained from RNA taken from PBMCs. Arm-PCR of CDR3 regions and iRepertoire HTBI primers were the basis on which TCR beta libraries were built. Authors' analysis steps: Among the samples, 60 to 65 TRBV and 12 to 15 TRBJ segments were identified. TCRdb used MiXCR to reprocess the multiplex PCR reads, holding one entry per CDR3 protein. TCRdb's processing, not the study's, gives the V and J calls here. The sample lists around 470,000 distinct CDR3 sequences, around 13% occurring once. The data originate from a study of regulatory T cells in long-lasting Graves disease.

General study points: Relative to newly diagnosed Graves' patients, persistent ones had lower TCR diversity. Sample size, which was small, may have reduced accuracy.

These data were also reused for a study on T cells in Graves' hyperthyroidism and ophthalmopathy.

The V call is TRBV5-1, the J call TRBJ2-1; 7 nucleotides line up with TRBD1. This TCR was recovered from a woman in her fifties or sixties with Graves disease. Here the sequenced sample was peripheral blood mononuclear cells (PBMCs), taken at new diagnosis, from a patient treated with antithyroid drugs. CDR3: CASNRDRDNEQFF. The CDR3 DNA follows: TGCGCCAGCAACAGGGACAGAGACAATGAGCAGTTCTTC. The full variable domain, rest sourced from reference TRBV5-1 and TRBJ2-1, is KAGVTQTPRYLIKTRGQQVTLSCSPISGHRSVSWYQQTPGQGLQFLFEYFSETQRNKGNFPGRFSGRQFSNSRSEMNVSTLELGDSALYLCASNRDRDNEQFFGPGTRLTVL.